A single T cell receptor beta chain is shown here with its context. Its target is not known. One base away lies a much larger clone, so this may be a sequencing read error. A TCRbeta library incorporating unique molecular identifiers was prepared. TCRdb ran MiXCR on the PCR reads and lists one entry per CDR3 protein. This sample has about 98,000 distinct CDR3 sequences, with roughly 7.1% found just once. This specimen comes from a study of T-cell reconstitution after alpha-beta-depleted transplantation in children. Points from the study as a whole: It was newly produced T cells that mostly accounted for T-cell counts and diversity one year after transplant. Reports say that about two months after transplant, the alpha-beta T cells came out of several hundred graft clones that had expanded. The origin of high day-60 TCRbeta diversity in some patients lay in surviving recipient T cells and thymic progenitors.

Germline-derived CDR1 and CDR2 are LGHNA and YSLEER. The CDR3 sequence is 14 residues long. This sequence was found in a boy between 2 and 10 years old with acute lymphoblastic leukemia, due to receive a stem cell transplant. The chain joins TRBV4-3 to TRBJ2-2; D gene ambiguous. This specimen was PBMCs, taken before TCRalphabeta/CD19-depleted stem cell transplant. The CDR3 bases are TGCGCCAGAAGCCAAGGAGAGCCTACCGGGGAGCTGTTTTTT. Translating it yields CARSQGEPTGELFF.